This T cell receptor beta chain was observed in a study of neurological immune-mediated disorders. One entry per CDR3 protein results from TCRdb running MiXCR on the 5' RACE reads. This table has about 71,000 distinct CDR3 sequences, roughly 4.8% appearing once. In this sample, this clonotype turned up many times. Trimming took off 5 bases at V and 10 bases at J, with 14 bases between the two ends. This CDR3 has 13 residues. The germline V gene has CDR1 SEHNR and CDR2 FQNEAQ (reference sequence). This receptor was taken from a man aged 25 to 40 with multiple sclerosis. The V gene is TRBV7-9, the J gene TRBJ1-4; weak D call: TRBD1 (6 bases). What was sequenced was PBMCs. The CDR3 here is CASSQQGLGKLFF. CDR3 nucleotides: TGTGCCAGCAGCCAACAGGGATTGGGAAAACTGTTTTTT.